The next 30 T cell receptor beta chains were all read from a single sample in a study of T cells in Graves' hyperthyroidism and ophthalmopathy. The CDR3 regions of TCR beta were amplified from RNA transcripts. The TCR CDR3 was amplified in a first-round RT-PCR using the HTBI primer set. TCRdb reprocessed the multiplex PCR reads via MiXCR and lists one record per CDR3 protein. This table has around 700,000 distinct CDR3 sequences, roughly a third appearing once. Sequencing input: blood. The receptors were sampled from a woman aged 40 to 55 with Graves' hyperthyroidism.

V usage is TRBV2 and J usage is TRBJ2-3; possibly TRBD2 for D (5 bases). V was clipped by 2 bases and J by 4 bases, with 16 bases between them. The CDR3 length is 16 residues. Germline CDR1 SNHLY, CDR2 FYNNEI. CDR3 residues: CASSERTGTVADTQYF. The CDR3 coding sequence is TGTGCCAGCAGTGAAAGGACTGGCACAGTAGCAGATACGCAGTATTTT.

This chain links TRBV7-9 with TRBJ2-7, with 13 bases matching TRBD2. V trimming: 10 bases; J trimming: 2 bases; junction bases outside the gene matches: 5. The CDR3 contains 14 residues. Germline loops: CDR1 SEHNR, CDR2 FQNEAQ (reference sequence). CDR3 loop: CAIRTSGSAYEQYF. CDR3 nucleotides: TGTGCCATCCGGACTAGCGGGAGCGCCTACGAGCAGTACTTC.

In this sample, this clonotype turned up many times. This rearrangement joins TRBV7-9 to TRBJ2-7; perhaps TRBD2 as D (5 bases). CDR1 is SEHNR, CDR2 FQNEAQ, per germline (reference sequence). The V gene lost 4 bases and the J gene lost 1 base, with 11 bases spanning the gap. CDR3 length: 14 residues. CDR3 sequence: CASSSGGLSYEQYF. CDR3 bases: TGTGCCAGCAGCTCCGGCGGGTTGTCCTACGAGCAGTACTTC. Full variable domain (outside the CDR3, taken from reference TRBV7-9 and TRBJ2-7): DTGVSQNPRHKITKRGQNVTFRCDPISEHNRLYWYRQTLGQGPEFLTYFQNEAQLEKSRLLSDRFSAERPKGSFSTLEIQRTEQGDSAMYLCASSSGGLSYEQYFGPGTRLTVT.

This clonotype was recorded a few times. The V call is TRBV20-1, the J call TRBJ2-2; TRBD1 is a possible D gene (6 bases). The CDR3 sequence is 14 residues long. The germline V gene encodes CDR1 DFQATT and CDR2 SNEGSKA (reference sequence). Deletions cut 6 bases from V and 0 bases from J, with 11 bases between. In DNA, the CDR3 is TGCAGTGCCCGGACAGCTGCGAACACCGGGGAGCTGTTTTTT. Translating it yields CSARTAANTGELFF.

Worth noting for this clonotype: This may arise from a read error, as a much more abundant clone is one base away. This likely comes from a read error, as the CDR3 has no conserved phenylalanine or tryptophan at its end. The V gene is TRBV7-9, the J gene TRBJ2-6, with D hard to call. The CDR3 loop spans 16 amino acids. The germline gives CDR1 SEHNR, CDR2 FQNEAQ (reference sequence). V lost 5 bases to trimming and J lost 1 base, with 12 bases between them. In nucleotides, the CDR3 is TGTGCCAGCAGCCCTCGACTGAAATCTGGGGCCAACGTCCTGACTCTC. It yields the protein CASSPRLKSGANVLTL.

This clonotype was recorded at least ten times. As DNA, the CDR3 is TGTGCCAGCAGCTCCGGGACAGGGGGCGCGGGGGATCATCAGCCCCAGCATTTT. It translates to CASSSGTGGAGDHQPQHF. V and J are TRBV7-9 and TRBJ1-5; TRBD1 agrees at 12 bases. The CDR3 extends over 18 amino acids. V lost 4 bases to trimming and J lost 5 bases; unmatched junction nucleotides: 12. Germline CDR1 and CDR2: SEHNR and FQNEAQ (reference sequence).

This clonotype occurred many times. V and J are TRBV6-5 and TRBJ2-7, with unresolved D. Germline values: CDR1 MNHEY, CDR2 SVGAGI. V gave up 2 bases and J gave up 2 bases, with 7 bases separating them. The CDR3 contains 13 residues. The CDR3 bases are TGTGCCAGCAGTTACCCTGATACCTACGAGCAGTACTTC. Its protein product is CASSYPDTYEQYF.

The V and J genes are TRBV12-3 or TRBV12-4 and TRBJ2-5; tentatively, D is TRBD2 (5 bases). This CDR3 comprises 15 residues. Trimming shortened V by 3 bases and J by 4 bases, and 15 bases separated the two germline ends. The CDR3 bases are TGTGCCAGCAGTTTTGAGGGCGCGTATTTAGAGACCCAGTACTTC. Translation: CASSFEGAYLETQYF.

This clonotype has ten or more counts. The CDR3 region has the DNA TGTGCCAGCAGACCGACCCTGGCCCCTGAAGCTTTCTTT. This translates into CASRPTLAPEAFF. The rearrangement joins TRBV6-5 to TRBJ1-1; no reliable D call. Germline values: CDR1 MNHEY, CDR2 SVGAGI. The CDR3 covers 13 residues. V was clipped by 6 bases and J by 6 bases, with 14 bases between them.

The CDR3 coding sequence is TGCAGTGCTAGAGATGGGAGCAAACCCTACGAGCAGTACTTC. This codes for CSARDGSKPYEQYF. This chain uses TRBV20-1 with TRBJ2-7, with D perhaps matching TRBD2 (5 bases). Trimming removed 0 bases at V and 2 bases at J, with 11 bases between. The germline CDR1 and CDR2 sequences are DFQATT and SNEGSKA (reference sequence). The CDR3 covers 14 residues.

There are a few counts of this clonotype. The rearrangement uses TRBV5-5 and TRBJ2-7, with unresolved D. From germline, CDR1 is SGHKS and CDR2 YYEKEE (reference sequence). The CDR3 has 15 amino acids. Between the trimmed V and J ends, which lost 0 bases and 0 bases, there was a span of 10 bases. The CDR3 region is CASSLGDTSSYEQYF. CDR3 coding DNA: TGTGCCAGCAGCTTGGGCGACACAAGCTCCTACGAGCAGTACTTC.

The chain uses TRBV11-3 and TRBJ1-6; 7 positions agree with TRBD1. Germline lookup yields CDR1 SGHNT and CDR2 YENEEA. The junction had 10 bases not matched to a gene; V was cut back by 5 bases and J by 9 bases. The CDR3 totals 15 residues. As DNA, the CDR3 is TGTGCCAGCAGCGGGTACCTCGACAGGGCTTCACCCCTCCACTTT. Translating it yields CASSGYLDRASPLHF.

V usage is TRBV24-1 and J usage is TRBJ2-7; D perhaps matches TRBD2 (6 bases). Trimming pared 4 bases from V and 7 bases from J, leaving 16 bases between. The CDR3 is 14 residues long. CDR1 is KGHDR, CDR2 SFDVKD, per germline. As DNA, the CDR3 is TGTGCCACCAGTGACTGGGACTCCTACAATGAGCAGTACTTC. Amino acids: CATSDWDSYNEQYF.

The sample holds many counts of this clonotype. The chain uses TRBV29-1 and TRBJ1-2; D is unclear. V gave up 0 bases and J gave up 8 bases, with 7 bases separating them. Germline assignment: CDR1 SQVTM and CDR2 ANQGSEA. The CDR3 contains 11 residues. CDR3 sequence reads: CSVEDQWGYTF. The CDR3 DNA follows: TGCAGCGTTGAAGACCAATGGGGCTACACCTTC.

The chain combines TRBV24-1 with TRBJ1-2; 7 nucleotides agree with TRBD1. Trimming at V came to 4 bases and at J to 0 bases, leaving 7 bases not matched to a gene. This CDR3 spans 16 amino acids. The germline CDR1 and CDR2 sequences are KGHDR and SFDVKD. The CDR3: CATSDSGTETNYGYTF. The CDR3 DNA sequence: TGTGCCACCAGTGACTCCGGGACAGAGACTAACTATGGCTACACCTTC.

The chain has TRBV10-2 and TRBJ2-2; D unresolved. Trimming cost V 6 bases and J 2 bases, with 13 bases left between them. Germline V CDR1 and CDR2: WSHSY, SAAADI. The CDR3 loop spans 15 amino acids. In nucleotides, the CDR3 is TGCGCCAGCAGCCAAGGTCACAGAAACACCGGGGAGCTGTTTTTT. It translates to CASSQGHRNTGELFF.

The CDR3 loop reads CASSWRGTEAFF. In DNA, the CDR3 is TGTGCCAGCAGTTGGAGGGGAACTGAAGCTTTCTTT. This sequence joins TRBV6-2 or TRBV6-3 and TRBJ1-1; TRBD1 is a possible D gene (5 bases). The CDR3 is 12 residues long. Trimming pared 4 bases from V and 5 bases from J, leaving 8 bases between. The germline V gene encodes CDR1 MNHEY and CDR2 SVGEGT.

The rearrangement links TRBV29-1 to TRBJ2-7, with 13 bases lining up with TRBD2. Germline trimming cut 0 bases from V and 7 bases from J; bases unmatched to any gene: 3. CDR1 and CDR2 (germline): SQVTM, ANQGSEA. This CDR3 is 14 amino acids long. CDR3 nucleotides: TGCAGCGTTGAAGATCAGGGACTAGCGGGGGAGCAGTACTTC. It specifies CSVEDQGLAGEQYF.

The rearrangement links TRBV10-3 to TRBJ2-5; TRBD1 or TRBD2 may be the D gene (5 bases each). V lost 4 bases, J lost 4 bases, and 7 bases lay in between. CDR1 ENHRY and CDR2 SYGVKD come from the germline V gene. This CDR3 has 12 amino acids. CDR3 DNA: TGTGCCATCAGTGCGGGGCGAGAGACCCAGTACTTC. Translating gives CAISAGRETQYF.

This clonotype was picked up many times. The CDR3 region is CASSQDQYGQYGYTF. The CDR3 DNA sequence: TGCGCCAGCAGCCAAGATCAATACGGACAGTATGGCTACACCTTC. The chain uses TRBV4-3 and TRBJ1-2, with D perhaps matching TRBD1 (6 bases). V lost 0 bases and J 5 bases, leaving 13 bases between the germline ends. The germline V gene has CDR1 LGHNA and CDR2 YSLEER. This CDR3 region has 15 residues.

This clonotype was counted ten times or more. The CDR3 DNA reads as TGTGCCATCAGCGGCGGAGAAAAACTGTTTTTT. The encoded protein is CAISGGEKLFF. The chain carries TRBV10-3 and TRBJ1-4; D is ambiguous. Germline lookup yields CDR1 ENHRY and CDR2 SYGVKD. CDR3 length equals 11 residues. V was clipped by 6 bases and J by 8 bases, with 7 bases between them.

There are many counts of this clonotype. The chain links TRBV7-9 to TRBJ2-2; the match to TRBD1 covers 7 bases. The length of the CDR3 is 14 residues. Germline V gene lookup returns CDR1 SEHNR and CDR2 FQNEAQ (reference sequence). The trim removed 5 bases at V and 3 bases at J, leaving 3 bases unmatched. As DNA, the CDR3 is TGTGCCAGCAGCATTACAGGGGACACCGGGGAGCTGTTTTTT. Its translation is CASSITGDTGELFF.

This clonotype was seen a handful of times. This sequence joins TRBV7-8 and TRBJ2-1; a weak D match, TRBD2 (6 bases). V lost 5 bases to trimming and J lost 7 bases, with 18 bases between them. This CDR3 region has 15 residues. Germline values: CDR1 SGHVS, CDR2 FQNEAQ. DNA for the CDR3: TGTGCCAGCAGCCCGCCGACGGGAGCGCGGAATGAGCAGTTCTTC. Residues: CASSPPTGARNEQFF.

This clonotype has just a few counts. The V gene is TRBV7-9, the J gene TRBJ1-1, with D possibly TRBD1 on 5 matching bases. CDR3 length: 15 amino acids. CDR1 SEHNR and CDR2 FQNEAQ come from the germline V gene (reference sequence). Trimming pared 5 bases from V and 1 base from J, leaving 14 bases between. CDR3 amino acids: CASSQTFTGNTEAFF. The CDR3 DNA is TGTGCCAGCAGCCAAACCTTCACAGGGAACACTGAAGCTTTCTTT.

The rearrangement joins TRBV20-1 to TRBJ2-1; D gene unclear. V lost 1 base and J 9 bases, leaving 13 bases between the germline ends. The CDR3 consists of 13 residues. Germline V CDR1 and CDR2: DFQATT, SNEGSKA (reference sequence). This chain's CDR3 is CSARGWSRVEQFF. For the CDR3, the DNA is TGCAGTGCTAGAGGATGGTCGCGCGTTGAGCAGTTCTTC.

This clonotype was observed at least ten times. The chain has TRBV10-3 and TRBJ1-2; no reliable D call. This CDR3 is 14 amino acids long. CDR1 and CDR2 (germline): ENHRY, SYGVKD. Trimming shortened V by 8 bases and J by 2 bases, and 15 bases separated the two germline ends. The CDR3: CAIGEGTRNYGYTF. CDR3 DNA sequence: TGTGCCATCGGGGAGGGCACCCGCAACTATGGCTACACCTTC.

The V and J genes are TRBV6-5 and TRBJ1-3; TRBD1 matches 12 bases. The CDR3 extends over 18 amino acids. J gave up 4 bases and V 4 bases, and 11 bases lay outside the gene matches. The germline V gene encodes CDR1 MNHEY and CDR2 SVGAGI. The CDR3 is CASSSGQGARRTGNTIYF. The CDR3 DNA follows: TGTGCCAGCAGTTCGGGACAGGGGGCGCGAAGGACGGGAAACACCATATATTTT.

The V call is TRBV5-1, the J call TRBJ2-5, with 9 bases identical to TRBD2. The CDR3 totals 15 residues. The germline gives CDR1 SGHRS, CDR2 YFSETQ. J gave up 3 bases and V 5 bases, and 8 bases lay outside the gene matches. CDR3 sequence (DNA): TGCGCCAGCAGAGGCGGGGGGGCCGTTGAAGAGACCCAGTACTTC. Protein product: CASRGGGAVEETQYF.

The chain combines TRBV5-1 with TRBJ1-4, with TRBD1 matching 7 bases. The J segment lost 2 bases and the V segment lost 3 bases, leaving 4 bases of the junction unmatched. Germline loops: CDR1 SGHRS, CDR2 YFSETQ. The CDR3 has 15 amino acids. CDR3 in amino acids: CASSSQGGTNEKLFF. The CDR3 DNA reads TGCGCCAGCAGCTCCCAGGGGGGGACTAATGAAAAACTGTTTTTT.

This clonotype was detected ten times or more. The gene calls are TRBV5-1 and TRBJ2-7; 12 nucleotides line up with TRBD2. Germline assignment: CDR1 SGHRS and CDR2 YFSETQ. CDR3 length: 15 residues. Trimming cost V 4 bases and J 5 bases; bases outside gene matches: 7. CDR3 loop: CASSVLAGGGHEQYF. The DNA of the CDR3 is TGCGCCAGCAGCGTTCTAGCGGGAGGGGGCCACGAGCAGTACTTC.